Shown below are 7 T cell receptor beta chains from a single sample sequenced in a study of T cells after yellow fever vaccination. TCRdb called the 5' RACE reads again in MiXCR, with one record for every CDR3 protein. The sample holds about 210,000 distinct CDR3 sequences, under 3.5% seen once. The specimen was CD4+ T cells sorted from PBMCs, collected 10 days after the yellow fever booster vaccination. Source of these receptors: a man in his late teens or twenties who received the YFV17D yellow fever vaccine.

The V and J genes are TRBV6-5 and TRBJ2-3; 8 bases are a match to TRBD1. Per germline, CDR1 MNHEY and CDR2 SVGAGI. The CDR3 extends over 18 amino acids. Trimming at V came to 6 bases and at J to 5 bases, leaving 19 bases not matched to a gene. The CDR3 nucleotides are TGTGCCAGCAGCCGCCGTCCCGGGACAGGACTACACGAAGATACGCAGTATTTT. This sequence encodes CASSRRPGTGLHEDTQYF.

This clonotype has at least ten counts. The rearrangement joins TRBV5-1 to TRBJ2-1; D gene unclear. V lost 7 bases to trimming and J lost 5 bases, with 31 bases between them. Germline lookup yields CDR1 SGHRS and CDR2 YFSETQ. There are 19 residues in the CDR3. The CDR3 loop reads CASGPGLQPGRLRNNEQFF. The CDR3, as DNA: TGCGCCAGCGGGCCGGGCCTCCAGCCCGGTCGGCTGCGGAACAATGAGCAGTTCTTC.

This clonotype was counted only a few times. V usage is TRBV4-1 and J usage is TRBJ2-1, with D perhaps matching TRBD2 (5 bases). The CDR3 is 15 amino acids. Germline V CDR1 and CDR2: MGHRA, YSYEKL. The V end lost 4 bases, the J end lost 10 bases, and 20 bases lay between the germline ends. CDR3 sequence: CASSPLAPRVVEQFF. The CDR3 DNA reads as TGCGCCAGCAGCCCCCTAGCCCCTAGGGTCGTGGAGCAGTTCTTC.

In its sample, this clonotype was seen many times. The V gene is TRBV10-3, the J gene TRBJ1-5, with 8 bases fitting TRBD1. Germline-derived CDR1 and CDR2 are ENHRY and SYGVKD. V was clipped by 4 bases and J by 1 base; unmatched bases: 0. This CDR3 has 14 amino acids. CDR3 loop: CAISGQGSNQPQHF. The DNA of the CDR3 is TGTGCCATCAGTGGACAGGGGAGCAATCAGCCCCAGCATTTT.

This clonotype appeared a few times. The gene calls are TRBV24-1 and TRBJ2-2; TRBD1 matches 10 bases. This CDR3 is built from 15 residues. V shed 7 bases, J shed 5 bases, and the junction held 6 bases outside the gene matches. Germline V gives CDR1 KGHDR, CDR2 SFDVKD. The CDR3 here is CATSLGGQGTGELFF. CDR3 in DNA: TGTGCCACCAGCCTTGGGGGACAGGGGACCGGGGAGCTGTTTTTT.

V and J are TRBV2 and TRBJ2-6; 8 bases map to TRBD1. V was clipped by 6 bases and J by 0 bases; unmatched bases: 4. The CDR3 is 16 amino acids. Germline V gene sequence: CDR1 SNHLY, CDR2 FYNNEI. The CDR3 loop is CASRRTGSSGANVLTF. CDR3 in DNA: TGTGCCAGCAGACGGACAGGGAGCTCTGGGGCCAACGTCCTGACTTTC.

In this sample, this clonotype turned up a few times. V usage is TRBV10-3 and J usage is TRBJ2-5, with D maybe TRBD2 (5 bases). The germline CDR1 and CDR2 sequences are ENHRY and SYGVKD. CDR3 length: 13 amino acids. Trimming removed 6 bases at V and 5 bases at J, with 13 bases between. The CDR3 region is CAISYIAWETQYF. The CDR3 region has the DNA TGTGCCATCAGCTACATAGCGTGGGAGACCCAGTACTTC.